The rows below give T cell receptor beta chains drawn from one sample of a study of T cell responses to AZD1222 COVID-19 vaccine. Sequencing used immunoSEQ multiplex PCR; TCRdb keeps in-frame clones, though not all of them. Among roughly 78,000 clones, roughly 80% were seen once, and the ten largest hold about 3%. The sequencing used peripheral blood, collected on day 0 of AZD1222 vaccination. These receptors all stem from an adult in good health. CDR3s include the opening cysteine and the closing phenylalanine or tryptophan. Each record gives: D gene, J gene, clone size, V gene, CDR3 protein, CDR3 DNA. D genes are given only for firm matches. Rows give clone size only sometimes, using once, few, many, or a class for an expanded clone.

>TRBD2|TRBJ2-3|.|TRBV7-2
CASSLAYLAGATDTQYF
TGTGCCAGCAGCTTAGCGTATTTAGCGGGGGCCACAGATACGCAGTATTTT
>TRBD2|TRBJ2-1|.|TRBV7-2
CASSPSGLAGVYEQFF
TGTGCCAGCAGCCCATCGGGACTAGCGGGAGTTTATGAGCAGTTCTTC
>.|TRBJ1-6|.|TRBV5-6
CASSLAQGRDYNSPLHF
TGTGCCAGCAGCTTGGCCCAGGGCAGGGACTATAATTCACCCCTCCACTTT
>.|TRBJ1-4|.|TRBV12-5
CASGLGDASTNEKLFF
TGTGCTAGTGGTTTGGGAGACGCGTCAACTAATGAAAAACTGTTTTTT
>.|TRBJ1-5|.|TRBV30
CAWSRGVDSNQPQHF
TGTGCCTGGAGTCGTGGGGTGGATAGCAATCAGCCCCAGCATTTT
>.|TRBJ2-3|.|TRBV3-1/TRBV3-2
CASSQDQSTDTQYF
TGTGCCAGCAGCCAAGATCAGAGCACAGATACGCAGTATTTT
>.|TRBJ1-4|.|TRBV7-2
CASSLKADEKLFF
TGTGCCAGCAGCTTAAAGGCAGATGAAAAACTGTTTTTT
>.|TRBJ1-2|once|TRBV19
CASSTAGIILTISYTF
TGTGCCAGTAGTACCGCAGGGATTATACTAACTATAAGCTACACCTTC
>TRBD2|TRBJ2-1|.|TRBV6-1
CASSEGKSGGNEQFF
TGTGCCAGCAGTGAGGGAAAAAGCGGGGGCAATGAGCAGTTCTTC
>.|TRBJ2-2|many|TRBV10-1
CASRVLQMHTGELFF
TGCGCCAGCAGGGTTTTACAGATGCACACCGGGGAGCTGTTTTTT
>.|TRBJ1-5|.|TRBV11-2
CASSLARGEPQHF
TGTGCCAGCAGCTTAGCAAGGGGGGAGCCCCAGCATTTT
>TRBD1|TRBJ2-2|few|TRBV5-1
CASSQLPGTANTGELFF
TGCGCCAGCAGCCAACTGCCCGGGACAGCGAACACCGGGGAGCTGTTTTTT
>TRBD2|TRBJ2-5|.|TRBV13
CASSLGVPSGQETQYF
TGTGCCAGCAGCTTAGGTGTTCCTAGCGGACAAGAGACCCAGTACTTC
>TRBD1|TRBJ1-5|.|TRBV6-5
CASSSGQGSNQPQHF
TGTGCCAGCAGTTCTGGACAGGGTAGCAATCAGCCCCAGCATTTT
>.|TRBJ2-1|.|TRBV2
CASSDGPPTGASEQFF
TGTGCCAGCAGTGACGGCCCCCCTACGGGGGCCTCGGAGCAGTTCTTC
>.|TRBJ2-7|once|TRBV2
CARRDTSYEQYF
TGTGCCAGGAGAGACACGTCCTACGAGCAGTACTTC
>.|TRBJ1-2|.|TRBV7-2
CASSLTLGVNYGYTF
TGTGCCAGCAGCTTAACCCTGGGAGTTAACTATGGCTACACCTTC
>.|TRBJ1-4|few|TRBV5-1
CASSLQPLQNNEKLFF
TGCGCCAGCAGCCTGCAGCCGTTGCAGAATAATGAAAAACTGTTTTTT
>TRBD2|TRBJ2-7|.|TRBV19
CASSLGLAGGEQYF
TGTGCCAGTAGTCTCGGACTAGCGGGAGGCGAGCAGTACTTC
>TRBD2|TRBJ2-7|once|TRBV11-2
CASSFNMGTSGSVDEQYF
TGTGCCAGCAGCTTCAACATGGGGACTAGCGGGAGTGTCGACGAGCAGTACTTC
>.|TRBJ2-1|.|TRBV14
CASSGDWVTSYNEQFF
TGTGCCAGCAGCGGGGACTGGGTGACATCCTACAATGAGCAGTTCTTC
>TRBD1|TRBJ1-5|.|TRBV5-1
CASSPSTGNTNQPQHF
TGCGCCAGCAGCCCCTCGACAGGGAATACCAATCAGCCCCAGCATTTT
>.|TRBJ2-2|.|TRBV7-2
CASSHRLGPTGELFF
TGTGCCAGCAGCCACCGACTAGGGCCCACCGGGGAGCTGTTTTTT
>.|TRBJ1-2|once|TRBV18
CASSLTNTERGGYTF
TGTGCCAGCTCACTTACCAACACGGAAAGGGGGGGCTACACCTTC
>TRBD1|TRBJ1-4|.|TRBV4-1
CASSQVGAGGKRLDEKLFF
TGCGCCAGCAGCCAAGTAGGGGCAGGGGGTAAGCGGCTGGATGAAAAACTGTTTTTT
>.|TRBJ1-2|.|TRBV4-3
CASSQVGHGYTF
TGCGCCAGCAGCCAAGTAGGGCATGGCTACACCTTC
>.|TRBJ1-6|.|TRBV29-1
CSVTQEINSPLHF
TGCAGCGTGACACAGGAGATTAATTCACCCCTCCACTTT
>.|TRBJ2-2|.|TRBV7-8
CASTPQGIAGELFF
TGTGCCAGCACCCCACAGGGTATCGCCGGGGAGCTGTTTTTT
>TRBD1|TRBJ1-1|.|TRBV12-3/TRBV12-4
CASSLDRDTEAFF
TGTGCCAGCAGTCTGGACAGGGACACTGAAGCTTTCTTT
>TRBD2|TRBJ2-1|.|TRBV29-1
CSTRGGATYNEQFF
TGCAGCACTCGGGGGGGGGCTACCTACAATGAGCAGTTCTTC
>TRBD1|TRBJ1-4|.|TRBV4-2
CASSQGGQGFTSEKLFF
TGTGCCAGCAGCCAGGGCGGACAGGGTTTTACGAGCGAAAAACTGTTTTTT
>.|TRBJ2-4|.|TRBV14
CASSQDPGKFQYF
TGTGCCAGCAGCCAAGATCCCGGGAAATTTCAGTACTTC